This T cell receptor (beta chain) emerged from a study of early T cells in non-severe SARS-CoV-2 infection. Study as a whole: It was bulk RNA from unsorted whole blood that was sequenced, and the chains were unpaired. General study results and limits: Private and CD4 specificities were missed by VDJdb matching, skewed to anti-spike CD8.

The V segment lost 3 bases and the J segment 0 bases; nucleotides outside the gene matches: 11. This CDR3 is 18 amino acids long. This clonotype has ten or more counts. Its antigen remains unidentified. Individual cDNA molecules were tagged with unique molecular identifiers. TCRdb recomputed calls from the 5' RACE reads with MiXCR, one row per CDR3 protein. The sample contains 25,000 or so distinct CDR3 sequences, about 3% of which appear only once. The sequenced sample was whole blood. V is TRBV12-3 or TRBV12-4 and J is TRBJ1-5, with TRBD1 identical over 7 bases. This TCR was recovered from an adult who was a healthcare worker with PCR-confirmed SARS-CoV-2 infection or an uninfected control (not recorded which). In nucleotides, the CDR3 is TGTGCCAGCAGTTTCATGGGACAGAAGGTTTATAGCAATCAGCCCCAGCATTTT. Its translation is CASSFMGQKVYSNQPQHF.